The subject of this entry is one T cell receptor beta chain. Enrolled during active infection, Seattle patients were then followed longitudinally. CDR1 and CDR2 (germline): LGHDT, YNNKEL (reference sequence). This CDR3 has 16 residues. The J segment lost 2 bases and the V segment lost 3 bases, leaving 5 bases of the junction unmatched. Source study methods: Reference gene primer amplification gave estimated nucleated cell counts. Sequencing was performed with immunoSEQ multiplex PCR; in TCRdb, only in-frame clones are kept and a portion is missing. For V, J and clone size, that table is used; D and trimming come from the DNA. The sample lists roughly 380,000 clones, roughly 87% seen once, with approximately 4.1% in the top ten. The data were obtained in a study of blood T cell repertoires in COVID-19. Study overall: PBMCs, B-cell-depleted T cells, or T cells were the source of the cDNA or gDNA that made up the material.

The V and J genes are TRBV3-1 (or the pseudogene TRBV3-2) and TRBJ2-5, with 11 nucleotides matching TRBD2. This clonotype was obtained from a woman aged 55-69 years with COVID-19, enrolled during active disease. Sequenced sample: peripheral blood. CDR3 sequence: CASSHRSGGGQETQYF. In nucleotides, the CDR3 is TGTGCCAGCAGCCATCGTAGCGGGGGGGGTCAAGAGACCCAGTACTTC.